These T cell receptor beta chains were read from a single sample in a study of blood T cell repertoires in COVID-19. Using immunoSEQ multiplex PCR, the repertoire was profiled, and TCRdb retains in-frame clones only, with some absent. The sample records some 240,000 clones, about 80% being singletons. Sequenced material: peripheral blood. Receptors were obtained from a woman aged 80 or older with acute or convalescent COVID-19. CDR3s leave out the opening cysteine and the closing phenylalanine or tryptophan.

ASSSLAGVTEAF,TRBV28,TRBJ1-1,12
ATSDPGQGYNEQF,TRBV24-1,TRBJ2-1,13
ASSGPGTALTGELF,TRBV7-2,TRBJ2-2,14
ASSLRGAMAGSSYNEQF,TRBV7-2,TRBJ2-1,17
ASRDVGTGTAF,TRBV12-3/TRBV12-4,TRBJ1-1,11
AISETSTGELF,TRBV10-3,TRBJ2-2,11
ASTDNPPGPSGYT,TRBV6-5,TRBJ1-2,13
ASSLAGGGTETQY,TRBV28,TRBJ2-5,13
SVTTGGGTDTQY,TRBV29-1,TRBJ2-3,12
ASNRKGGGAVQY,TRBV27,TRBJ2-7,12
ASRDTQVREAF,TRBV7-8,TRBJ1-1,11
ASSLPEGRANYGYT,TRBV7-9,TRBJ1-2,14
ASSSTGLNQPQH,TRBV28,TRBJ1-5,12
ASSPRTGGYEQY,TRBV3-1/TRBV3-2,TRBJ2-7,12
ASSLVGSRNTIY,TRBV7-8,TRBJ1-3,12
ASSQGSAGNTIY,TRBV3-1/TRBV3-2,TRBJ1-3,12
ASSQAWGQGVHNEQF,TRBV14,TRBJ2-1,15
ASSPRQGAHTEAF,TRBV28,TRBJ1-1,13
ASSLNGNTEAF,TRBV7-3,TRBJ1-1,11
ASSLGQGPYEQY,TRBV5-1,TRBJ2-7,12
ASSPWTANTEAF,TRBV7-8,TRBJ1-1,12
ATSDSQGVGQPQH,TRBV24-1,TRBJ1-5,13
ASSLADGLEGGYT,TRBV7-9,TRBJ1-2,13
ASSSGPGPGELF,TRBV5-1,TRBJ2-2,12
ATSDTLETGSYNEQF,TRBV24-1,TRBJ2-1,15
ASSPDSPSSYEQY,TRBV5-1,TRBJ2-7,13
ASSQAGLAGASYEQY,TRBV3-1/TRBV3-2,TRBJ2-7,15
ASSLDRGVGELF,TRBV3-1/TRBV3-2,TRBJ1-4,12
ASTRTGYGYT,TRBV7-9,TRBJ1-2,10
ASTPGQGAHEQY,TRBV19,TRBJ2-7,12
ASSSIQGRYSNQPQH,TRBV5-1,TRBJ1-5,15
ASSTPHGEQF,TRBV7-3,TRBJ2-1,10
ASSQDRRTYNEQF,TRBV4-2,TRBJ2-1,13
ASSRGTGGANTGELF,TRBV5-5,TRBJ2-2,15